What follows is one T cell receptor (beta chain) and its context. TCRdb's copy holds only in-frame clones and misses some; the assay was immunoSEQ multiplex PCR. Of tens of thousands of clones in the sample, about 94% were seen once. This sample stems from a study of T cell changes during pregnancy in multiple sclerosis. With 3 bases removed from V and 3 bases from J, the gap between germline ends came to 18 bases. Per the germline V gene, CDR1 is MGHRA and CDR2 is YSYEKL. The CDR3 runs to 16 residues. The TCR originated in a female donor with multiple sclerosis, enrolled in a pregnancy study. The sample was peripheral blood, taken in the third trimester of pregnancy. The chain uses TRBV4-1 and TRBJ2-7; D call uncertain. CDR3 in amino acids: CASSHRPTGTVYEQYF. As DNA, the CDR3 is TGCGCCAGCAGCCATCGACCGACTGGCACCGTCTACGAGCAGTACTTC.